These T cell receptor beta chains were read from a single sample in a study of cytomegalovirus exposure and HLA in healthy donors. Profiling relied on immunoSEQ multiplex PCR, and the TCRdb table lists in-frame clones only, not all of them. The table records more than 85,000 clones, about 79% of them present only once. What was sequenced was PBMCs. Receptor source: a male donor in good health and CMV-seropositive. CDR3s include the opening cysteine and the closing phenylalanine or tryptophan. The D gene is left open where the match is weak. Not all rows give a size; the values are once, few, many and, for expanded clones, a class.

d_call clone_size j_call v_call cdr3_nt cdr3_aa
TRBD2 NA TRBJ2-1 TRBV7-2 TGTGCCAGCAGCTTAGATACTAGCGGGGGCCACAATGAGCAGTTCTTC CASSLDTSGGHNEQFF
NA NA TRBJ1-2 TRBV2 TGTGCCAGCACTGAGTTGCAGGGATGGAACTATGGCTACACCTTC CASTELQGWNYGYTF
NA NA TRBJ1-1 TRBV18 TGTGCCAGCTCACATGGCCAGAACACTGAAGCTTTCTTT CASSHGQNTEAFF
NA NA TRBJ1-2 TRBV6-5 TGTGCCAATCCCCACACGGGGTACTATGGCTACACCTTC CANPHTGYYGYTF
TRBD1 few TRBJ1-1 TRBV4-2 TGTGCCAGCAGCCAAGATAGACAGGGTGAAGCTTTCTTT CASSQDRQGEAFF
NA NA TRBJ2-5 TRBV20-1 TGCAGTGCGGGCGGGGCAGAGACCCAGTACTTC CSAGGAETQYF
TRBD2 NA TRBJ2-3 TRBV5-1 TGCGCCAGCAGCTTAGCGGGGGGGCAAAATCCCCAAGATACGCAGTATTTT CASSLAGGQNPQDTQYF
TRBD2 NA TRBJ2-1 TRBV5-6 TGTGCCAGCAGCCCCGACGGGGGGGCTTCCCCTGAGCAGTTCTTC CASSPDGGASPEQFF
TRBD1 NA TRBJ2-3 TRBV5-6 TGTGCCAGCAGCCCAACGACAGGGGGCACAGATACGCAGTATTTT CASSPTTGGTDTQYF
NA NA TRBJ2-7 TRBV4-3 TGCGCCAGCAGCCAAGATTGGACAGCCCTCTCCTACGAGCAGTACTTC CASSQDWTALSYEQYF
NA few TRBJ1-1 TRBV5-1 TGCGCCAGCAGCTTGGACAGGGCCAATGTGAACACTGAAGCTTTCTTT CASSLDRANVNTEAFF